This T cell receptor beta chain was profiled in a study of immune evolution from preneoplasia to lung adenocarcinoma. The wider study: HLA loss of heterozygosity: around 6.5% AIS, about 15% MIA, over 30% ADC, none AAH. Study-wide results and caveats: Top clone frequencies peaked in normal lung, apparently declining through invasive adenocarcinoma.

About this clone: Its antigen is currently unknown.

The CDR3 length is 14 residues. V was cut by 3 bases and J by 8 bases, with 14 bases left in between. CDR1 and CDR2 (germline): SEHNR, FQNEAQ (reference sequence). Profiled with immunoSEQ multiplex PCR; TCRdb holds only in-frame clones, not every one. This sample has approximately 4,000 clones, with roughly 85% found just once. The sequenced material came from FFPE minimally invasive lung adenocarcinoma tissue. This clonotype was sampled from a donor aged 70 or older with lung adenocarcinoma. The gene calls are TRBV7-9 and TRBJ2-1, with D perhaps being TRBD1 or TRBD2 (5 bases each). CDR3 region: CASSFGIRDDEQFF. CDR3 bases: TGTGCCAGCAGCTTCGGGATCCGGGACGATGAGCAGTTCTTC.